Presented here are 24 T cell receptor beta chains from one specimen sequenced in a study of neurological immune-mediated disorders. TCRdb fed the 5' RACE reads into MiXCR, producing one record per CDR3 protein. This sample yields 70,000 or so distinct CDR3 sequences, of which less than 5.5% are seen a single time; 2.8% belongs to the top ten. Sample: PBMCs. These receptors came from a woman aged 25 to 45 with multiple sclerosis.

The sample holds many counts of this clonotype. The V call is TRBV20-1, the J call TRBJ2-1; 14 nucleotides line up with TRBD2. The V gene end was trimmed by 1 base and the J gene end by 9 bases; junction bases not matched to a gene: 5. Germline lookup yields CDR1 DFQATT and CDR2 SNEGSKA (reference sequence). The CDR3 totals 15 residues. This CDR3 is CSARGLAGGPAEQFF. The CDR3 DNA reads TGCAGTGCTAGAGGACTAGCGGGGGGGCCCGCTGAGCAGTTCTTC.

At least ten counts were recorded for this clonotype. This chain's CDR3 is CATSGSRDSNEKLFF. CDR3 DNA: TGTGCCACCAGCGGGTCCCGGGACAGTAATGAAAAACTGTTTTTT. The gene calls are TRBV15 and TRBJ1-4; 7 bases are shared with TRBD1. The CDR3 is 15 residues long. Germline V gene sequence: CDR1 LNHNV, CDR2 YYDKDF (reference sequence). V lost 5 bases and J lost 4; bases outside the gene matches: 7.

This clonotype was seen many times. The chain is built from TRBV9 and TRBJ2-2; 7 positions match TRBD2. This CDR3 is 17 amino acids long. Germline V gene sequence: CDR1 SGDLS, CDR2 YYNGEE. V trimming: 4 bases; J trimming: 2 bases; junction bases outside the gene matches: 11. The CDR3 DNA follows: TGTGCCAGCAGCCCTAGCGGTGCCAAAATTAACACCGGGGAGCTGTTTTTT. It is translated as CASSPSGAKINTGELFF.

This clonotype was counted ten times or more. J is TRBJ2-5 and V is TRBV5-1; 9 nucleotides line up with TRBD2. The junction had 3 bases not matched to a gene; V was cut back by 2 bases and J by 1 base. The CDR3 runs 15 residues. Per the germline V gene, CDR1 is SGHRS and CDR2 is YFSETQ. DNA for the CDR3: TGCGCCAGCAGCTTTCAAGCGGGGGGCCAAGAGACCCAGTACTTC. The encoded protein is CASSFQAGGQETQYF.

As concerns this clonotype: It may be a read error: a sequence one base away is much more abundant. V is TRBV7-2 and J is TRBJ2-2; a possible D gene is TRBD2 (5 bases). In germline, CDR1 is SGHTA, CDR2 FQGNSA. CDR3 size: 17 residues. The CDR3 nucleotides read TGTGCCAACAGCTTAGTTAGGACCCGGGGATTTACCGGGGAGCTGTTTTTT. Its translation is CANSLVRTRGFTGELFF.

In its sample, this clonotype was seen many times. The rearrangement links TRBV2 to TRBJ2-7; maybe TRBD1 (5 bases). This CDR3 spans 13 amino acids. CDR1 is SNHLY, CDR2 FYNNEI, per germline. V shed 9 bases and J shed 3 bases, with 15 bases lying between them. The CDR3, as DNA: TGTGCCAGTGCCCAACAGGTTTTCTACGAGCAGTACTTC. Its translation is CASAQQVFYEQYF.

This clonotype was observed many times. The chain combines TRBV5-1 with TRBJ1-2; a possible D gene is TRBD1 (5 bases). The V end lost 4 bases, the J end lost 0 bases, and 16 bases lay between the germline ends. The CDR3 is 16 residues long. Germline V CDR1 and CDR2: SGHRS, YFSETQ. The CDR3 DNA follows: TGCGCCAGCAGCGCTGGGACGGTAGAATCTAACTATGGCTACACCTTC. Translated, it gives CASSAGTVESNYGYTF.

This clonotype has ten or more counts. CDR3 bases: TGTGCCAGCAGCCCCGACAGGGGGAGAACCGGGGAGCTGTTTTTT. Translating gives CASSPDRGRTGELFF. The chain carries TRBV28 and TRBJ2-2; 9 bases fit TRBD1. This CDR3 is 15 amino acids long. Germline V CDR1 and CDR2: MDHEN, SYDVKM. Trimming cost V 6 bases and J 5 bases; bases outside gene matches: 7. Variable domain in full (rest from reference TRBV28 and TRBJ2-2): DVKVTQSSRYLVKRTGEKVFLECVQDMDHENMFWYRQDPGLGLRLIYFSYDVKMKEKGDIPEGYSVSREKKERFSLILESASTNQTSMYLCASSPDRGRTGELFFGEGSRLTVL.

This clonotype was detected many times. The V and J genes are TRBV3-1 and TRBJ1-2; D is unclear. Germline-derived CDR1 and CDR2 are LGHDT and YNNKEL (reference sequence). The V end lost 7 bases, the J end lost 4 bases, and 10 bases lay between the germline ends. This CDR3 is 12 amino acids long. The CDR3 loop reads CASTGGGYGYTF. CDR3 bases: TGTGCCAGCACCGGAGGAGGCTATGGCTACACCTTC.

Ten or more counts support this clonotype. The chain recombines TRBV7-9 with TRBJ1-4, with D uncertain. Trimming shortened V by 5 bases and J by 8 bases, and 9 bases separated the two germline ends. Germline lookup yields CDR1 SEHNR and CDR2 FQNEAQ (reference sequence). CDR3 length equals 12 residues. This CDR3 reads CASSRETEKLFF. In DNA form, the CDR3 reads TGTGCCAGCAGCAGGGAGACCGAAAAACTGTTTTTT. The complete variable domain, with remaining parts taken from reference TRBV7-9 and TRBJ1-4, reads DTGVSQNPRHKITKRGQNVTFRCDPISEHNRLYWYRQTLGQGPEFLTYFQNEAQLEKSRLLSDRFSAERPKGSFSTLEIQRTEQGDSAMYLCASSRETEKLFFGSGTQLSVL.

V gene TRBV2 combines with J gene TRBJ2-5; D is uncertain. The CDR3 is 13 residues long. The V and J ends lost 4 bases and 4 bases respectively, with 10 bases between them. Looked up from germline, CDR1 is SNHLY and CDR2 is FYNNEI. In DNA form, the CDR3 reads TGTGCCAGCAGTGGGAGTAGCCGAGAGACCCAGTACTTC. Its protein product is CASSGSSRETQYF.

V and J are TRBV29-1 and TRBJ1-5; D possibly corresponds to TRBD1 (5 bases). This CDR3 comprises 15 residues. V lost 6 bases and J lost 5, with 20 bases in between. Germline-derived CDR1 and CDR2 are SQVTM and ANQGSEA. The CDR3 bases are TGCAGCGTGGGGGGGACCGCCGGTCTTGATCAGCCCCAGCATTTT. It encodes CSVGGTAGLDQPQHF.

The V gene is TRBV5-5, the J gene TRBJ2-1; D tentatively fits TRBD1 or TRBD2 (5 bases each). Germline V gene lookup returns CDR1 SGHKS and CDR2 YYEKEE (reference sequence). The V end was cut by 4 bases, the J end by 4 bases, with 18 bases between. The CDR3 totals 16 residues. The CDR3 DNA sequence: TGTGCCAGCAGCCATGGTGGGGGAACAGGATACAATGAGCAGTTCTTC. It encodes CASSHGGGTGYNEQFF. Full variable domain (rest looked up from reference TRBV5-5 and TRBJ2-1): DAGVTQSPTHLIKTRGQQVTLRCSPISGHKSVSWYQQVLGQGPQFIFQYYEKEERGRGNFPDRFSARQFPNYSSELNVNALLLGDSALYLCASSHGGGTGYNEQFFGPGTRLTVL.

The chain uses TRBV7-3 and TRBJ1-2, with D unresolved. This CDR3 has 15 amino acids. Trimming took off 0 bases at V and 8 bases at J, with 16 bases between the two ends. Per germline, CDR1 SGHTA and CDR2 FQGTGA. The DNA of the CDR3 is TGTGCCAGCAGCTTAACGGGAAAGGGTTCGTTAGGCTACACCTTC. Its translation: CASSLTGKGSLGYTF. Full variable domain (missing parts from reference TRBV7-3 and TRBJ1-2): GAGVSQTPSNKVTEKGKYVELRCDPISGHTALYWYRQSLGQGPEFLIYFQGTGAADDSGLPNDRFFAVRPEGSVSTLKIQRTERGDSAVYLCASSLTGKGSLGYTFGSGTRLTVV.

In regard to this clonotype: A much larger clone lies one base from this, so it may be a read error. This is likely a read error, given that the CDR3 carries no conserved phenylalanine or tryptophan at its end. The chain joins TRBV9 to TRBJ2-1; D is perhaps TRBD2 (7 bases). Germline assignment: CDR1 SGDLS and CDR2 YYNGEE. This CDR3 spans 15 amino acids. The germline V and J ends were trimmed by 2 bases and 3 bases, with 12 bases remaining between them. The CDR3 coding sequence is TGTGCCAGCAGCGTCTGGGGGGGCCTCTACAATGAGCAGTTCTGC. Protein: CASSVWGGLYNEQFC.

In its sample, this clonotype was seen a few times. V gene TRBV3-1 combines with J gene TRBJ1-5; 9 nucleotides align to TRBD1. The CDR3 totals 14 residues. J was trimmed by 5 bases and V by 1 base; bases with no gene match: 0. The germline gives CDR1 LGHDT, CDR2 YNNKEL (reference sequence). The CDR3 DNA reads as TGTGCCAGCAGCCAAGGGACAGGGGATCAGCCCCAGCATTTT. Residues: CASSQGTGDQPQHF.

The chain carries TRBV9 and TRBJ2-1, with D perhaps TRBD1 (6 bases). V dropped 2 bases and J dropped 1 base, with 10 bases sitting between them. The CDR3 has 15 amino acids. Germline CDR1 and CDR2: SGDLS and YYNGEE. The CDR3 reads CASSVSQGSYNEQFF. CDR3 bases: TGTGCCAGCAGCGTCTCGCAGGGGTCCTACAATGAGCAGTTCTTC.

The chain joins TRBV12-3 or TRBV12-4 to TRBJ1-5; D is unresolved. The CDR3 consists of 13 residues. Trimming shortened V by 3 bases and J by 5 bases, and 8 bases separated the two germline ends. CDR3 residues: CASSLFEYQPQHF. In DNA form, the CDR3 reads TGTGCCAGCAGTTTGTTCGAATATCAGCCCCAGCATTTT.

This clonotype was observed at least ten times. The genes are TRBV12-5 and TRBJ2-1; 8 nucleotides align to TRBD1. CDR1 is LGHNT, CDR2 FRNRAP, per germline. The V and J ends lost 9 bases and 6 bases, in that order; junction bases with no gene match: 4. CDR3 size: 12 residues. CDR3 sequence (DNA): TGTGCTAGGCGGACAGGGTTCAATGAGCAGTTCTTC. Amino acids: CARRTGFNEQFF. Full variable domain (rest looked up from reference TRBV12-5 and TRBJ2-1): DARVTQTPRHKVTEMGQEVTMRCQPILGHNTVFWYRQTMMQGLELLAYFRNRAPLDDSGMPKDRFSAEMPDATLATLKIQPSEPRDSAVYFCARRTGFNEQFFGPGTRLTVL.

The V and J genes are TRBV12-3 or TRBV12-4 and TRBJ2-3; TRBD1 is a possible D gene (5 bases). The V gene lost 7 bases and the J gene lost 8 bases, with 19 bases spanning the gap. The CDR3 is 14 residues long. This CDR3 is CASTPSRGFGTQYF. The CDR3 DNA reads as TGTGCCAGCACTCCTTCTAGGGGATTTGGTACGCAGTATTTT.

This clonotype showed up just a few times. The chain uses TRBV3-1 and TRBJ2-7; a weak D match, TRBD2 (5 bases). The germline gives CDR1 LGHDT, CDR2 YNNKEL (reference sequence). With 1 base removed from V and 3 bases from J, the gap between germline ends came to 22 bases. The CDR3 sequence is 18 residues long. The CDR3 region is CASSQGVFSGNKGYEQYF. The CDR3 bases are TGTGCCAGCAGCCAAGGGGTTTTCTCCGGGAATAAAGGCTACGAGCAGTACTTC.

The chain couples TRBV5-1 to TRBJ2-7, with TRBD2 identical over 7 bases. This CDR3 region has 14 residues. Trimming took 0 bases from V and 6 from J; bases not matched to a gene: 6. Germline V gene lookup returns CDR1 SGHRS and CDR2 YFSETQ. CDR3 nucleotide sequence: TGCGCCAGCAGCTTGGGCGGGGGATCCAGCGAGCAGTACTTC. Translated, it gives CASSLGGGSSEQYF.

This clonotype was counted many times. The CDR3 sequence: CASSLDLGGASEAFF. The CDR3 coding sequence is TGCGCCAGCAGCTTGGACCTCGGGGGGGCGAGCGAAGCTTTCTTT. V is TRBV5-1 and J is TRBJ1-1; possible D gene TRBD1, 6 bases. Trimming pared 0 bases from V and 8 bases from J, leaving 17 bases between. The CDR3 has 15 amino acids. The germline CDR1 and CDR2 sequences are SGHRS and YFSETQ.

This clonotype was detected ten times or more. The chain has TRBV20-1 and TRBJ1-2; the D gene is possibly TRBD1 (5 bases). The germline V gene encodes CDR1 DFQATT and CDR2 SNEGSKA (reference sequence). V lost 6 bases and J 4 bases, leaving 9 bases between the germline ends. The CDR3 sequence is 11 residues long. The CDR3 nucleotides read TGCAGTGCCGACAGAGGCTATGGCTACACCTTC. Translating gives CSADRGYGYTF.